These 28 T cell receptor beta chains originate from one sample sequenced in a study of PD-1 blockade in classical Hodgkin lymphoma. Sequenced by immunoSEQ multiplex PCR; TCRdb stores in-frame clones only, minus some. The sample comprises around 30,000 clones, roughly 70% of which are singletons, and under 3.5% rests with the top ten. All the patients suffered relapse after autologous stem cell transplantation, and brentuximab vedotin exposure differed. The sample in question was peripheral blood mononuclear cells (PBMCs), obtained before the second cycle of nivolumab. Receptors originate from a human donor with classical Hodgkin lymphoma.

The V and J genes are TRBV2 and TRBJ2-3; TRBD1 agrees at 10 bases. This CDR3 spans 22 amino acids. V lost 4 bases, J lost 2 bases, and 24 bases stayed unmatched. Germline lookup yields CDR1 SNHLY and CDR2 FYNNEI. The CDR3 nucleotides read TGTGCCAGCAGTGTCTTTTCGACAGGGGGCGCCCCTCGAGTCCCAGTCACAGATACGCAGTATTTT. This codes for CASSVFSTGGAPRVPVTDTQYF.

J is TRBJ1-6 and V is TRBV30, with D perhaps TRBD1 (6 bases). The CDR3 has 14 residues. CDR1 GTSNPN and CDR2 SVGIG come from the germline V gene (reference sequence). V lost 0 bases, J lost 12 bases, and 15 bases lay in between. The CDR3 here is CAWSVTGSLGPLHF. CDR3 DNA sequence: TGTGCCTGGAGTGTGACAGGTTCTCTGGGACCCCTCCACTTT.

The V gene is TRBV11-3, the J gene TRBJ1-1; no clear D. The CDR3 has 15 amino acids. Germline assignment: CDR1 SGHNT and CDR2 YENEEA. Trimming cost V 0 bases and J 1 base, with 9 bases left between them. The CDR3 nucleotides read TGTGCCAGCAGCTTAGATAGTGCAGCGAACACTGAAGCTTTCTTT. It encodes CASSLDSAANTEAFF.

A few counts support this clone. The J gene is TRBJ1-2, the V gene TRBV27; D uncertain. Germline-derived CDR1 and CDR2 are MNHEY and SMNVEV (reference sequence). V was clipped by 2 bases and J by 4 bases, with 11 bases between them. The CDR3 loop spans 14 amino acids. The CDR3 here is CASSLIGSTYGYTF. The CDR3 DNA reads as TGTGCCAGCAGTTTAATCGGCAGCACCTATGGCTACACCTTC.

This chain uses TRBV19 with TRBJ2-1; TRBD2 might be the D (5 bases). V was trimmed by 6 bases and J by 5 bases, leaving 17 bases between them. Germline-derived CDR1 and CDR2 are LNHDA and SQIVND (reference sequence). This CDR3 is built from 15 residues. CDR3 protein: CASRIPGSYHNEQFF. The CDR3 DNA sequence: TGTGCCAGTAGAATCCCGGGGTCCTACCACAATGAGCAGTTCTTC.

DNA for the CDR3: TGTGCCAGCAGCCAAGATGGCTACGAGCAGTACTTC. As protein: CASSQDGYEQYF. The chain carries TRBV4-2 and TRBJ2-7; D ambiguous. This CDR3 region has 12 residues. Between the trimmed V and J ends, which lost 0 bases and 3 bases, there was a span of 3 bases. CDR1 is LGHNA and CDR2 is YNFKEQ in the germline V gene.

This clone was counted between two and nine times. The gene calls are TRBV28 and TRBJ2-7; D is unresolved. Germline CDR1 and CDR2: MDHEN and SYDVKM. The CDR3 totals 16 residues. The V end was cut by 6 bases, the J end by 4 bases, with 22 bases between. Written as DNA, the CDR3 is TGTGCCAGCAGCCCCCCGCCCGGGTGGGGAACGTACGAGCAGTACTTC. Amino acids: CASSPPPGWGTYEQYF.

J is TRBJ2-1 and V is TRBV4-1; TRBD1 agrees at 9 bases. The CDR3 consists of 14 residues. Germline V CDR1 and CDR2: MGHRA, YSYEKL. V was clipped by 3 bases and J by 3 bases; unmatched bases: 0. DNA of the CDR3: TGCGCCAGCAGCCAGGGACAGGGCTACAATGAGCAGTTCTTC. Translated: CASSQGQGYNEQFF.

V gene TRBV29-1 combines with J gene TRBJ2-2, with TRBD1 identical over 10 bases. Germline V gives CDR1 SQVTM, CDR2 ANQGSEA. With V trimmed by 6 bases and J by 1 base, 2 bases remained unmatched. CDR3 size: 14 residues. The CDR3 DNA is TGCAGCGTCCGGACAGGGGGGAACACCGGGGAGCTGTTTTTT. This encodes CSVRTGGNTGELFF.

This clone turned up a few times. This rearrangement joins TRBV30 to TRBJ2-7, with D maybe TRBD2 (5 bases). Between the trimmed V and J ends, which lost 5 bases and 3 bases, there was a span of 11 bases. The germline CDR1 and CDR2 sequences are GTSNPN and SVGIG (reference sequence). The CDR3 contains 12 residues. CDR3: CAWAGVVYEQYF. The CDR3 DNA follows: TGTGCCTGGGCCGGGGTCGTCTACGAGCAGTACTTC.

This clone has just a few counts. The chain joins TRBV10-3 to TRBJ2-7, with D possibly TRBD2 on 5 matching bases. This CDR3 has 12 amino acids. Germline lookup yields CDR1 ENHRY and CDR2 SYGVKD. V lost 11 bases and J lost 5, with 16 bases in between. The CDR3 region is CASRGPEDEQYF. CDR3 nucleotide sequence: TGTGCCTCCCGAGGGCCCGAAGACGAGCAGTACTTC.

This chain joins TRBV27 and TRBJ1-1; D remains unclear. The CDR3 extends over 11 amino acids. CDR1 and CDR2 from the germline V gene are MNHEY and SMNVEV (reference sequence). Trimming stripped 7 bases from V and 8 bases from J, with 11 bases between. This chain's CDR3 is CASKGLMEAFF. Here the CDR3 DNA reads TGTGCCAGCAAAGGATTGATGGAAGCTTTCTTT.

The chain employs TRBV9 and TRBJ2-3; D is perhaps TRBD2 (6 bases). Germline lookup yields CDR1 SGDLS and CDR2 YYNGEE. V was pared by 3 bases and J by 5 bases, with 16 bases between. The CDR3 has 15 amino acids. CDR3 region: CASSATAGYGDTQYF. Here the CDR3 DNA reads TGTGCCAGCAGCGCCACGGCGGGATATGGAGATACGCAGTATTTT.

J is TRBJ2-3 and V is TRBV28; 7 bases match TRBD2. CDR3 length: 16 residues. The germline gives CDR1 MDHEN, CDR2 SYDVKM. V lost 5 bases to trimming and J lost 2 bases; unmatched junction nucleotides: 10. The CDR3 nucleotides are TGTGCCAGCAGTCCCCCTCGGCTAGCGGCCACAGATACGCAGTATTTT. Protein sequence: CASSPPRLAATDTQYF.

The chain is built from TRBV11-2 and TRBJ2-3; 11 bases agree with TRBD2. The CDR3 loop spans 15 amino acids. V lost 5 bases, J lost 4 bases, and 5 bases stayed unmatched. The germline CDR1 and CDR2 sequences are SGHAT and FQNNGV. Here the CDR3 reads CASSVLAGGADTQYF. The CDR3 DNA follows: TGTGCCAGCAGCGTCCTAGCGGGGGGCGCAGATACGCAGTATTTT.

The chain is built from TRBV11-2 and TRBJ1-1; D not certain. The CDR3 runs to 13 residues. Germline V gene lookup returns CDR1 SGHAT and CDR2 FQNNGV. V was clipped by 3 bases and J by 3 bases, with 8 bases between them. CDR3 sequence: CASSFPGDTEAFF. CDR3 coding DNA: TGTGCCAGCAGCTTCCCCGGGGACACTGAAGCTTTCTTT.

The rearrangement joins TRBV5-6 to TRBJ2-7, with D hard to call. V was clipped by 1 base and J by 4 bases, with 3 bases between them. The CDR3 covers 11 residues. Looked up from germline, CDR1 is SGHDT and CDR2 is YYEEEE. CDR3 in amino acids: CASSLTYEQYF. In DNA form, the CDR3 reads TGTGCCAGCAGCTTGACTTACGAGCAGTACTTC. Full variable domain (outside the CDR3, taken from reference TRBV5-6 and TRBJ2-7): DAGVTQSPTHLIKTRGQQVTLRCSPKSGHDTVSWYQQALGQGPQFIFQYYEEEERQRGNFPDRFSGHQFPNYSSELNVNALLLGDSALYLCASSLTYEQYFGPGTRLTVT.

This clone showed up just a few times. This sequence joins TRBV4-2 and TRBJ2-4; TRBD1 matches 8 bases. Germline loops: CDR1 LGHNA, CDR2 YNFKEQ. The V segment lost 0 bases and the J segment 5 bases; nucleotides outside the gene matches: 9. This CDR3 is built from 17 residues. CDR3 region: CASSQDRGRGRENIQYF. CDR3 nucleotide sequence: TGTGCCAGCAGCCAAGATCGCGGCAGGGGGCGTGAAAACATTCAGTACTTC.

CDR3 region: CAISETQETQYF. CDR3 in DNA: TGTGCCATCAGTGAGACCCAAGAGACCCAGTACTTC. V and J are TRBV10-3 and TRBJ2-5; no clear D. V dropped 2 bases and J dropped 1 base, with 2 bases sitting between them. This CDR3 spans 12 amino acids. CDR1 and CDR2 from the germline V gene are ENHRY and SYGVKD.

The V call is TRBV11-2, the J call TRBJ1-5; weak D call: TRBD1 (5 bases). The length of the CDR3 is 15 residues. From germline, CDR1 is SGHAT and CDR2 FQNNGV. V gave up 5 bases and J gave up 6 bases, with 17 bases separating them. CDR3 nucleotide sequence: TGTGCCAGCAGCCAGGGTTTCGGGGCGGCTCAGCCCCAGCATTTT. Translation: CASSQGFGAAQPQHF.

The chain carries TRBV19 and TRBJ2-7; D possibly corresponds to TRBD1 (5 bases). With 1 base removed from V and 0 bases from J, the gap between germline ends came to 7 bases. CDR1 is LNHDA, CDR2 SQIVND, per germline (reference sequence). The CDR3 has 14 residues. CDR3 region: CASSIVDSSYEQYF. In DNA form, the CDR3 reads TGTGCCAGTAGTATAGTAGACAGCTCCTACGAGCAGTACTTC.

CDR3: CASSSYREEETQYF. CDR3 nucleotides: TGTGCCAGCAGTTCCTACCGGGAGGAAGAGACCCAGTACTTC. V and J are TRBV27 and TRBJ2-5; 7 nucleotides agree with TRBD2. CDR3 size: 14 residues. Germline V gene data show CDR1 as MNHEY and CDR2 as SMNVEV (reference sequence). The V segment lost 4 bases and the J segment 3 bases; nucleotides outside the gene matches: 5.

The rearrangement joins TRBV5-1 to TRBJ1-2; 7 nucleotides agree with TRBD1. The CDR3 is 13 amino acids. V lost 4 bases to trimming and J lost 2 bases; unmatched junction nucleotides: 2. CDR1 is SGHRS and CDR2 is YFSETQ in the germline V gene. The CDR3 DNA sequence: TGCGCCAGCAGCCCGGACAGGAACTATGGCTACACCTTC. Its protein product is CASSPDRNYGYTF.

In this sample, this clone turned up once. The gene calls are TRBV28 and TRBJ2-1; 7 bases are shared with TRBD1. CDR3 length equals 14 residues. The trim removed 8 bases at V and 8 bases at J, leaving 12 bases unmatched. CDR1 MDHEN and CDR2 SYDVKM come from the germline V gene. The CDR3: CASGHRQGRYEQFF. The CDR3 DNA reads TGTGCCAGCGGGCATCGACAGGGTCGGTATGAGCAGTTCTTC.

This clone was detected only a few times. The chain carries TRBV2 and TRBJ1-5; D not resolved. V was trimmed by 2 bases and J by 2 bases, leaving 16 bases between them. CDR1 and CDR2 (germline): SNHLY, FYNNEI. The CDR3 length is 17 residues. Here the CDR3 reads CASSEFERVTGNQPQHF. CDR3 DNA sequence: TGTGCCAGCAGTGAATTTGAGAGGGTTACGGGCAATCAGCCCCAGCATTTT.

The CDR3 DNA reads as TGTGCCAGCAGCTTCATGGGGGACCACACAGATACGCAGTATTTT. Encoded protein: CASSFMGDHTDTQYF. The chain links TRBV5-5 to TRBJ2-3, with D perhaps assigned TRBD1 or TRBD2 (5 bases each). In germline, CDR1 is SGHKS, CDR2 YYEKEE (reference sequence). The CDR3 has 15 residues. The V and J ends lost 2 bases and 2 bases respectively, with 12 bases between them.

This chain connects TRBV7-8 to TRBJ2-7, with D uncertain. The CDR3 consists of 13 residues. V was clipped by 3 bases and J by 2 bases, with 8 bases between them. Germline V gives CDR1 SGHVS, CDR2 FQNEAQ. The DNA of the CDR3 is TGTGCCAGCAGCTTTTCCGGTACCTACGAGCAGTACTTC. Residues: CASSFSGTYEQYF.

This chain uses TRBV7-8 with TRBJ2-3; no firm D call. The germline CDR1 and CDR2 sequences are SGHVS and FQNEAQ. V lost 6 bases to trimming and J lost 3 bases, with 13 bases between them. The CDR3 consists of 14 residues. Here the CDR3 DNA reads TGTGCCAGCAGTCCCGCCCGCTGGACAGATACGCAGTATTTT. This translates into CASSPARWTDTQYF.